A selection of T cell receptor beta chains follows, all from one sample in a study of CD8 T cells in Susac syndrome. MiXCR, run by TCRdb on the immunoSEQ multiplex PCR reads, gives a single entry per CDR3 protein. The table includes some 130,000 distinct CDR3 sequences, 65% to 90% detected once. Sequenced material: CD8+ T cells from PBMCs. The receptors derive from a human donor with multiple sclerosis. The CDR3 runs from the conserved cysteine through the conserved F or W. The D gene is left open where the match is weak. Not every row has a clone size; where given, it reads once, few, many or a size class.

>14|NA|NA|TRBJ2-7|TRBV18
CASSPRALSYEQYF
TGTGCCAGCTCACCCCGAGCCTTGTCCTACGAGCAGTACTTC
>14|NA|once|TRBJ2-5|TRBV29-1
CSVEPRVLGETQYF
TGCAGCGTTGAACCCCGGGTACTGGGAGAGACCCAGTACTTC
>17|NA|NA|TRBJ2-3|TRBV7-3
CASSLMGRGTGADTQYF
TGTGCCAGCAGCTTAATGGGCAGGGGCACAGGAGCAGATACGCAGTATTTT
>12|NA|few|TRBJ1-4|TRBV7-2
CASSLVGEKLFF
TGTGCCAGCAGCTTAGTCGGTGAAAAACTGTTTTTT
>12|NA|NA|TRBJ2-5|TRBV2
CASSDYGETQYF
TGTGCCAGCAGTGACTACGGGGAGACCCAGTACTTC
>15|TRBD1|few|TRBJ1-1|TRBV6-1
CASSDWTGGGTEAFF
TGTGCCAGCAGTGATTGGACAGGGGGCGGAACTGAAGCTTTCTTT
>12|NA|NA|TRBJ2-1|TRBV19
CASRGAYNEQFF
TGTGCCAGTCGTGGAGCCTACAATGAGCAGTTCTTC
>14|NA|NA|TRBJ2-1|TRBV2
CASIPPGGFGEQFF
TGTGCCAGCATTCCCCCCGGAGGTTTCGGGGAGCAGTTCTTC
>15|TRBD2|NA|TRBJ2-3|TRBV2
CASSGTSGERDTQYF
TGTGCCAGCAGTGGGACTAGCGGGGAGAGGGATACGCAGTATTTT
>18|NA|NA|TRBJ2-6|TRBV4-3
CASSQESGIGSGANVLTF
TGCGCCAGCAGCCAAGAATCAGGGATAGGGTCCGGGGCCAACGTCCTGACTTTC
>13|NA|few|TRBJ2-5|TRBV7-2
CASSSHGSETQYF
TGTGCCAGCAGCTCACACGGTTCAGAGACCCAGTACTTC